These 21 T cell receptor beta chains came from one sample sequenced in a study of CD8 T cells in Susac syndrome (dated by TCRdb to between 2018 and 2021). The library was made by the immunoSEQ multiplex PCR assay. RNA was extracted using the RNeasy kit, and roughly 0.45 to 1 microgram was reverse transcribed with random hexamers. Using fastp trimming at Q25 and MiXCR clonotype assembly, TCRdb reanalyzed the public sequencing data and kept in-frame beta chains. Each entry merges the rows of one CDR3 protein and shows their most common DNA and genes. The sample table contains about 210,000 distinct CDR3 sequences; only one count was recorded for 95% of them. 0.082% of the sample comes from the top ten. Sample: CD4+ T cells from PBMCs. Receptor source: a human donor with multiple sclerosis.

This clonotype was detected only a few times. The chain joins TRBV7-2 to TRBJ2-3; TRBD2 matches at 7 bases. Germline V gene data show CDR1 as SGHTA and CDR2 as FQGNSA. The trim removed 2 bases at V and 1 base at J, leaving 3 bases unmatched. CDR3 length: 15 amino acids. This CDR3 is CASSLSLAGTDTQYF. In DNA, the CDR3 is TGTGCCAGCAGCTTAAGCCTAGCGGGCACAGATACGCAGTATTTT.

The chain has TRBV6-4 and TRBJ2-7; D remains unclear. The CDR3 contains 14 residues. Germline V gene lookup returns CDR1 MRHNA and CDR2 SNTAGT. Between the trimmed V and J ends, which lost 0 bases and 3 bases, there was a span of 9 bases. The CDR3 loop reads CASSDSKLGYEQYV. As DNA, the CDR3 is TGTGCCAGCAGTGACTCGAAACTGGGCTACGAGCAGTACGTC.

This clonotype was recorded a few times. This sequence joins TRBV9 and TRBJ1-1, with D possibly TRBD1 on 5 matching bases. Germline V gene sequence: CDR1 SGDLS, CDR2 YYNGEE. The germline V and J ends were trimmed by 2 bases and 2 bases, with 10 bases remaining between them. This CDR3 region has 14 residues. The CDR3 reads CASSVGTANTEAFF. In DNA form, the CDR3 reads TGTGCCAGCAGCGTCGGGACGGCTAACACTGAAGCTTTCTTT. Full variable domain (outside the CDR3, taken from reference TRBV9 and TRBJ1-1): DSGVTQTPKHLITATGQRVTLRCSPRSGDLSVYWYQQSLDQGLQFLIQYYNGEERAKGNILERFSAQQFPDLHSELNLSSLELGDSALYFCASSVGTANTEAFFGQGTRLTVV.

This clonotype showed up just once. This sequence joins TRBV29-1 and TRBJ2-7; a possible D gene is TRBD1 (6 bases). V was cut by 6 bases and J by 4 bases, with 19 bases left in between. The germline CDR1 and CDR2 sequences are SQVTM and ANQGSEA. The CDR3 spans 14 residues. In DNA form, the CDR3 reads TGCAGCGTGGCCAGGGGCCACGAACCTTACGAGCAGTACTTC. Translating it yields CSVARGHEPYEQYF.

In its sample, this clonotype was seen once. The chain couples TRBV27 to TRBJ1-2; D perhaps matches TRBD1 (5 bases). Per germline, CDR1 MNHEY and CDR2 SMNVEV (reference sequence). V dropped 10 bases and J dropped 2 bases, with 17 bases sitting between them. The CDR3 length is 14 residues. CDR3 sequence reads: CATGPLSSNYGYTF. Written as DNA, the CDR3 is TGTGCCACGGGGCCCCTATCATCGAACTATGGCTACACCTTC.

The V and J genes are TRBV29-1 and TRBJ2-3, with unresolved D. Per the germline V gene, CDR1 is SQVTM and CDR2 is ANQGSEA. The CDR3 spans 14 residues. V was trimmed by 3 bases and J by 0 bases, leaving 10 bases between them. CDR3 sequence: CSVEGSPSTDTQYF. The CDR3 DNA sequence: TGCAGCGTTGAGGGTTCCCCTAGCACAGATACGCAGTATTTT.

The genes are TRBV6-5 and TRBJ2-7; TRBD2 is a possible D gene (7 bases). Looked up from germline, CDR1 is MNHEY and CDR2 is SVGAGI. The CDR3 has 17 amino acids. V was clipped by 2 bases and J by 2 bases, with 19 bases between them. CDR3 residues: CASSYPPTGGLAYEQYF. The CDR3 coding sequence is TGTGCCAGCAGTTACCCGCCGACCGGGGGGCTGGCCTACGAGCAGTACTTC.

The chain combines TRBV6-6 with TRBJ1-2; tentative D call: TRBD1 (5 bases). The V and J ends lost 5 bases and 10 bases respectively, with 11 bases between them. The V gene's germline CDR1 is MNHNY and CDR2 SVGAGI (reference sequence). The CDR3 consists of 11 residues. The CDR3 here is CASSPIQDYTF. The CDR3, as DNA: TGTGCCAGCAGTCCGATACAGGACTACACCTTC.

In its sample, this clonotype was seen once. V usage is TRBV9 and J usage is TRBJ2-3; D not resolved. CDR1 SGDLS and CDR2 YYNGEE come from the germline V gene. There are 16 residues in the CDR3. V was clipped by 3 bases and J by 0 bases, with 14 bases between them. CDR3 amino acids: CASSAYLVSSTDTQYF. The CDR3 DNA is TGTGCCAGCAGCGCCTATCTAGTCTCTAGCACAGATACGCAGTATTTT.

The chain has TRBV19 and TRBJ1-1, with 8 bases fitting TRBD1. Trimming cost V 4 bases and J 0 bases; bases outside gene matches: 4. Looked up from germline, CDR1 is LNHDA and CDR2 is SQIVND (reference sequence). The CDR3 consists of 15 residues. The CDR3 DNA sequence: TGTGCCAGTAGTACTCAGGGACAGGTGAACACTGAAGCTTTCTTT. Amino acids: CASSTQGQVNTEAFF.

The gene calls are TRBV20-1 and TRBJ2-1; 7 bases are shared with TRBD1. The CDR3 contains 14 residues. Germline CDR1 reads DFQATT; CDR2 reads SNEGSKA (reference sequence). CDR3 coding DNA: TGCTCAATTCTGGACAGGTCAAGGGTCAATGAGCAGTTCTTC. Its protein product is CSILDRSRVNEQFF.

This chain links TRBV20-1 with TRBJ1-2, with TRBD1 as a possible D gene (6 bases). The CDR3 length is 12 residues. V lost 4 bases and J 4 bases, leaving 10 bases between the germline ends. CDR1 DFQATT and CDR2 SNEGSKA come from the germline V gene (reference sequence). In DNA form, the CDR3 reads TGCAGTGCTAATGAGGGGGGCTATGGCTACACCTTC. This translates into CSANEGGYGYTF.

The V gene is TRBV19, the J gene TRBJ2-4; a possible D gene is TRBD1 (6 bases). This CDR3 is built from 14 residues. The germline V and J ends were trimmed by 5 bases and 4 bases, with 12 bases remaining between them. Germline V gives CDR1 LNHDA, CDR2 SQIVND (reference sequence). DNA of the CDR3: TGTGCCAGTAGTCAAGGGGGAAGGAAAAACATTCAGTACTTC. Translating gives CASSQGGRKNIQYF. The complete variable domain, with remaining parts taken from reference TRBV19 and TRBJ2-4, reads DGGITQSPKYLFRKEGQNVTLSCEQNLNHDAMYWYRQDPGQGLRLIYYSQIVNDFQKGDIAEGYSVSREKKESFPLTVTSAQKNPTAFYLCASSQGGRKNIQYFGAGTRLSVL.

The genes are TRBV3-1 and TRBJ2-4; no clear D. Trimming removed 3 bases from V and 15 bases from J, with 21 bases in between. This CDR3 has 14 amino acids. Germline V lookup: CDR1 LGHDT, CDR2 YNNKEL (reference sequence). CDR3: CASSHTPTTKTRYF. In DNA, the CDR3 is TGTGCCAGCAGCCACACACCTACGACCAAAACGCGGTACTTC. Combining the CDR3 with reference TRBV3-1 and TRBJ2-4 gives the whole variable domain DTAVSQTPKYLVTQMGNDKSIKCEQNLGHDTMYWYKQDSKKFLKIMFSYNNKELIINETVPNRFSPKSPDKAHLNLHINSLELGDSAVYFCASSHTPTTKTRYFGAGTRLSVL.

The J gene is TRBJ2-7, the V gene TRBV30, with D hard to call. This CDR3 contains 11 residues. Trimming removed 1 base from V and 2 bases from J, with 3 bases in between. Germline V lookup: CDR1 GTSNPN, CDR2 SVGIG (reference sequence). The chain's CDR3 is CAWSDTYEQYF. The CDR3 DNA sequence: TGTGCCTGGAGTGACACCTACGAGCAGTACTTC.

The genes are TRBV20-1 and TRBJ2-2; D perhaps matches TRBD1 (5 bases). V dropped 2 bases and J dropped 6 bases, with 7 bases sitting between them. The CDR3 is 12 amino acids. In germline, CDR1 is DFQATT, CDR2 SNEGSKA (reference sequence). CDR3: CSARQGSGELFF. CDR3 in DNA: TGCAGTGCTAGACAGGGTTCCGGGGAGCTGTTTTTT.

The chain is built from TRBV3-1 and TRBJ2-7; D is tentatively TRBD1 or TRBD2 (5 bases each). This CDR3 is built from 15 residues. V was pared by 0 bases and J by 7 bases, with 16 bases between. The germline V gene encodes CDR1 LGHDT and CDR2 YNNKEL (reference sequence). The CDR3 loop reads CASSQDGQGWGEQYF. The CDR3, as DNA: TGTGCCAGCAGCCAAGACGGGCAGGGATGGGGGGAGCAGTACTTC.

The J gene is TRBJ2-3, the V gene TRBV14; D might be TRBD1 or TRBD2, each matching 6 bases. Trimming took 1 base from V and 1 from J, leaving 12 bases between them. CDR1 is SGHDN, CDR2 FVKESK, per germline. The CDR3 covers 16 residues. CDR3 nucleotides: TGTGCCAGCAGCCAAGGACGGGGGCCGCGCACAGATACGCAGTATTTT. This gives the protein CASSQGRGPRTDTQYF.

The chain is built from TRBV28 and TRBJ2-7; D remains unclear. Deletions cut 4 bases from V and 3 bases from J, with 10 bases between. The CDR3 contains 13 residues. From germline, CDR1 is MDHEN and CDR2 SYDVKM. CDR3 DNA: TGTGCCAGCAGTTCCTCTCCCCTCTACGAGCAGTACGTC. The encoded protein is CASSSSPLYEQYV.

The chain uses TRBV6-2 or TRBV6-3 and TRBJ1-1, with no clear D. CDR1 and CDR2 (germline): MNHEY, SVGEGT. The CDR3 length is 12 residues. The V and J ends lost 7 bases and 2 bases respectively, with 8 bases between them. CDR3 sequence reads: CASMDGNTEAFF. CDR3 bases: TGTGCCAGCATGGACGGCAACACTGAAGCTTTCTTT.

The chain recombines TRBV20-1 with TRBJ1-1, with D possibly matching TRBD1 (5 bases). CDR3 length: 12 residues. The germline CDR1 and CDR2 sequences are DFQATT and SNEGSKA (reference sequence). V was cut by 3 bases and J by 12 bases, with 17 bases left in between. Here the CDR3 DNA reads TGCAGTGCTAGGACCGGGACGGTGGTACCTTTCTTT. Its translation is CSARTGTVVPFF.